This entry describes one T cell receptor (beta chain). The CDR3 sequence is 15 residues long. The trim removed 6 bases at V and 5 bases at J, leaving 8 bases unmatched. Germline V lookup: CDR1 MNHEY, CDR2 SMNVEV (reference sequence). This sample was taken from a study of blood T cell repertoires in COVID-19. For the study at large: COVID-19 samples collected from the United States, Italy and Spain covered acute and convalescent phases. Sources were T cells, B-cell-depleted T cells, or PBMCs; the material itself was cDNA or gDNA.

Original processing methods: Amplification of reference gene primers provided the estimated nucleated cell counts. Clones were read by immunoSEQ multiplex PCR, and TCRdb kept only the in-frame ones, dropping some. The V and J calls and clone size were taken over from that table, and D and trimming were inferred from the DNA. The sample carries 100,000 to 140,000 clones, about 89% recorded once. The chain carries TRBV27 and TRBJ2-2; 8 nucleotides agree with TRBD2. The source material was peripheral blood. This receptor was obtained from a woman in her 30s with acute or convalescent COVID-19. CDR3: CASSPRLAPTGELFF. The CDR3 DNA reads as TGTGCCAGCAGCCCCCGACTAGCGCCAACCGGGGAGCTGTTTTTT.